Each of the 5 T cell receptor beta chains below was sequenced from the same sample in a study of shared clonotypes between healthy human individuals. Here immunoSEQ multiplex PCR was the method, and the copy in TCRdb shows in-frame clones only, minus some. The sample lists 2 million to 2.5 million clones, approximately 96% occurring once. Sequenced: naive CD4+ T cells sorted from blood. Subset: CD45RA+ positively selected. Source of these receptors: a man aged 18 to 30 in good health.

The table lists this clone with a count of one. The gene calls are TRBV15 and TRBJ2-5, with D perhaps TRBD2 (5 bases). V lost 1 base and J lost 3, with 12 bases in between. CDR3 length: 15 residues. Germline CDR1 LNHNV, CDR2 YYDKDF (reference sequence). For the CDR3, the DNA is TGTGCCACCAGCAGAGGGGAAGCGCGGGAAGAGACCCAGTACTTC. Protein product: CATSRGEAREETQYF.

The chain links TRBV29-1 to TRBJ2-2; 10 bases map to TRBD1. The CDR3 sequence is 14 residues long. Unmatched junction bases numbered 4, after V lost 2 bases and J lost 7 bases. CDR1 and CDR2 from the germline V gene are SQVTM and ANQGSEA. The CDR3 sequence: CSVERQGAGGELFF. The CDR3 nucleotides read TGCAGCGTTGAAAGACAGGGGGCAGGCGGGGAGCTGTTTTTT.

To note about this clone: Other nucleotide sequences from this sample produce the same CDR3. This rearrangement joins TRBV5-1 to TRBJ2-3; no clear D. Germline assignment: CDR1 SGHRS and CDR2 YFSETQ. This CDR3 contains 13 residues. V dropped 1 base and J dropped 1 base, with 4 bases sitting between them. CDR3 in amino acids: CASSLQGTDTQYF. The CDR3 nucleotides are TGCGCCAGCAGCTTGCAGGGCACAGATACGCAGTATTTT.

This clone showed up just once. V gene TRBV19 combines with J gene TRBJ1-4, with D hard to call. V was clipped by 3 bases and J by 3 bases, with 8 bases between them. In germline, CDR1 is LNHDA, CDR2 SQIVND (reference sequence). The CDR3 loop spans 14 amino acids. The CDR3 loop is CASSMGDSNEKLFF. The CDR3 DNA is TGTGCCAGTAGTATGGGCGACTCTAATGAAAAACTGTTTTTT.

DNA of the CDR3: TGTGCCAGCAGCTTAGCGCCGGGGATGCATGGCTACACCTTC. Protein: CASSLAPGMHGYTF. The chain has TRBV7-8 and TRBJ1-2; no definite D call. CDR1 SGHVS and CDR2 FQNEAQ come from the germline V gene. This CDR3 has 14 residues. The V end lost 0 bases, the J end lost 6 bases, and 11 bases lay between the germline ends.